This entry lists 26 T cell receptor beta chains sequenced from one sample in a study of CXCR3-negative and CXCR3-positive naive CD8 T cells. Researchers prepared the TRB cDNA libraries using 5' RACE with UMI labels. No DNA is given; TCRdb re-called the 5' RACE reads and lists each CDR3 protein once. Its listing shows about 62,000 distinct CDR3 sequences. Specimen: naive CXCR3- CD8+ T cells from blood. Subset meaning: CD45RO-CCR7+CD27+CD95- naive CD8+ T cells lacking CXCR3 (TNR3-). Receptor source: a human donor in good health. Some clones in this sample may be carry-over from other donors' samples.

The V and J genes are TRBV14 and TRBJ1-4; as DNA is missing, the TRBD1 call by TCRdb cannot be tested. Looked up from germline, CDR1 is SGHDN and CDR2 is FVKESK. CDR3 size: 13 residues. The CDR3 here is CASNRELGEKLFF.

The V gene is TRBV19, the J gene TRBJ1-5; as DNA is missing, the TRBD1 call by TCRdb cannot be tested. The CDR3 length is 13 residues. Looked up from germline, CDR1 is LNHDA and CDR2 is SQIVND (reference sequence). CDR3 residues: CASRTGVGQPQHF.

J is TRBJ2-7 and V is TRBV28. The CDR3 has 11 amino acids. CDR1 MDHEN and CDR2 SYDVKM come from the germline V gene. CDR3 protein: CASRQDYEQYF.

V and J are TRBV10-3 and TRBJ2-1; the D call from TCRdb, TRBD2, cannot be confirmed without DNA. The CDR3 runs to 15 residues. Germline V gives CDR1 ENHRY, CDR2 SYGVKD. The CDR3 here is CAISASRSSYNEQFF.

V gene TRBV7-6 combines with J gene TRBJ2-2; TCRdb's D call of TRBD2 is untestable without DNA. The CDR3 covers 16 residues. Germline V lookup: CDR1 SGHVS, CDR2 FNYEAQ. CDR3 loop: CASSLIGGGDGGELFF.

This chain links TRBV20-1 with TRBJ2-7; checking the TCRdb D call of TRBD2 is not possible without DNA. Germline CDR1 is DFQATT and CDR2 is SNEGSKA (reference sequence). The CDR3 length is 17 residues. CDR3 sequence: CSASELAGGISSYEQYF.

The V gene is TRBV20-1, the J gene TRBJ2-3; the TCRdb D gene call, TRBD1, has no DNA to confirm it. Looked up from germline, CDR1 is DFQATT and CDR2 is SNEGSKA (reference sequence). The CDR3 contains 13 residues. CDR3 region: CSVRRGEADTQYF.

The chain links TRBV11-2 to TRBJ2-5; there is no DNA to check the TCRdb D call of TRBD1. Germline V lookup: CDR1 SGHAT, CDR2 FQNNGV. The CDR3 consists of 15 residues. The CDR3 loop reads CASSFRTGPGETQYF.

The J gene is TRBJ2-5, the V gene TRBV18. This CDR3 has 17 amino acids. The germline gives CDR1 KGHSH, CDR2 LQKENI. The CDR3 spells CASSPPGVARIQETQYF.

V usage is TRBV20-1 and J usage is TRBJ2-1. The CDR3 contains 15 residues. Germline V gene lookup returns CDR1 DFQATT and CDR2 SNEGSKA (reference sequence). CDR3 sequence reads: CSARDPLSNVNEQFF.

The CDR3 protein is CASSFPGGETQYF. The rearrangement joins TRBV12-3 or TRBV12-4 to TRBJ2-5; TCRdb selects TRBD1, and the lack of DNA leaves this call unchecked. The CDR3 contains 13 residues.

The chain is built from TRBV27 and TRBJ2-1. CDR3 length equals 13 residues. Germline loops: CDR1 MNHEY, CDR2 SMNVEV (reference sequence). The CDR3: CASSLQAESEQFF.

The chain recombines TRBV9 with TRBJ2-3. This CDR3 has 17 residues. Germline CDR1 is SGDLS and CDR2 is YYNGEE. CDR3 residues: CASSDQLAGVGTDTQYF.

V usage is TRBV29-1 and J usage is TRBJ2-7. Per germline, CDR1 SQVTM and CDR2 ANQGSEA. The CDR3 covers 12 residues. CDR3 residues: CSVEDRSYEQYF.

This chain joins TRBV15 and TRBJ1-6; as DNA is missing, the TRBD1 call by TCRdb cannot be tested. The CDR3 runs 15 residues. Germline CDR1 reads LNHNV; CDR2 reads YYDKDF (reference sequence). The CDR3 loop is CATSRDRQQGSPLHF. The full variable domain, in which reference TRBV15 and TRBJ1-6 provide the parts outside the CDR3, is DAMVIQNPRYQVTQFGKPVTLSCSQTLNHNVMYWYQQKSSQAPKLLFHYYDKDFNNEADTPDNFQSRRPNTSFCFLDIRSPGLGDTAMYLCATSRDRQQGSPLHFGNGTRLTVT.

The chain joins TRBV12-3 or TRBV12-4 to TRBJ2-1. The CDR3 covers 13 residues. CDR3 sequence: CASSQLPAVEQFF.

The rearrangement uses TRBV27 and TRBJ2-1; lacking DNA, the TRBD1 call made by TCRdb goes unchecked. Per germline, CDR1 MNHEY and CDR2 SMNVEV (reference sequence). The CDR3 is 13 amino acids. Here the CDR3 reads CASKAGAGNEQFF.

The V and J genes are TRBV7-6 and TRBJ1-5; TCRdb gives TRBD1 as the D gene, but with no DNA this cannot be confirmed. This CDR3 region has 15 residues. Germline lookup yields CDR1 SGHVS and CDR2 FNYEAQ. The CDR3: CASSLAGTSNQPQHF. Supplemented by reference TRBV7-6 and TRBJ1-5, the full variable domain reads GAGVSQSPRYKVTKRGQDVALRCDPISGHVSLYWYRQALGQGPEFLTYFNYEAQQDKSGLPNDRFSAERPEGSISTLTIQRTEQRDSAMYRCASSLAGTSNQPQHFGDGTRLSIL.

The CDR3: CASSPFVGGGNEQFF. V usage is TRBV28 and J usage is TRBJ2-1; checking the TCRdb D call of TRBD1 is not possible without DNA. CDR1 is MDHEN and CDR2 is SYDVKM in the germline V gene. CDR3 size: 15 residues.

The J gene is TRBJ1-6, the V gene TRBV29-1. In germline, CDR1 is SQVTM, CDR2 ANQGSEA. The CDR3 contains 16 residues. Here the CDR3 reads CSVKDRVRDYNSPLHF.

The chain's CDR3 is CASRTQGNTEAFF. The chain has TRBV28 and TRBJ1-1; TCRdb's assignment of TRBD1 cannot be checked, as there is no DNA. The CDR3 is 13 amino acids. Germline V gives CDR1 MDHEN, CDR2 SYDVKM.

The CDR3 protein is CASSLALAGELVGNEQFF. This chain links TRBV5-1 with TRBJ2-1; the D gene TCRdb calls, TRBD2, cannot be checked with no DNA. The CDR3 runs to 18 residues. Germline V gene data show CDR1 as SGHRS and CDR2 as YFSETQ.

The V gene is TRBV27, the J gene TRBJ1-6; TCRdb reports TRBD1, a call that lacks DNA to check it against. The CDR3 covers 16 residues. Germline assignment: CDR1 MNHEY and CDR2 SMNVEV (reference sequence). CDR3 loop: CASSLSGGIDNSPLHF.

This chain connects TRBV6-1 to TRBJ1-2. Germline values: CDR1 MNHNS, CDR2 SASEGT. This CDR3 spans 14 amino acids. CDR3 region: CASTPFDSLYGYTF.

The chain links TRBV7-8 to TRBJ1-2; the D gene TCRdb calls, TRBD1, cannot be checked with no DNA. Germline CDR1 SGHVS, CDR2 FQNEAQ. CDR3 length: 14 amino acids. The CDR3 loop reads CASTGEDSGYGYTF.

The gene calls are TRBV25-1 and TRBJ2-1; TCRdb designates TRBD2, a call that cannot be tested without DNA. Germline CDR1 and CDR2: MGHDK and SYGVNS. This CDR3 has 14 residues. CDR3 loop: CASSEGYTSDEQFF.